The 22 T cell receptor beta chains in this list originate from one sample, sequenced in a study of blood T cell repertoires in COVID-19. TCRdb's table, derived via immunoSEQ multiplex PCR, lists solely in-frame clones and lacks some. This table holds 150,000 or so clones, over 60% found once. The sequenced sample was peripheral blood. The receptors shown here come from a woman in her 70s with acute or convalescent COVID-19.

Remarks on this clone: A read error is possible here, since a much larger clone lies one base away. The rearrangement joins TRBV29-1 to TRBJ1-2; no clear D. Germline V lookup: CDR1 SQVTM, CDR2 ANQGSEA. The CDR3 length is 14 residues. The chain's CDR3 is CSVKDPTAIYGYTF. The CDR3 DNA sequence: TGCAGCGTTAAAGATCCCACAGCAATCTATGGCTACACCTTC.

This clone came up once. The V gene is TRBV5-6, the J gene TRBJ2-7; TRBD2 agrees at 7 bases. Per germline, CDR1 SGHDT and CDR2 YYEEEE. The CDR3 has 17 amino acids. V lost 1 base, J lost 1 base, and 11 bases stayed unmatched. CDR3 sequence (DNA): TGTGCCAGCAGCTTGTCACCAGGGTGGCGGGAGTCCTACGAGCAGTACTTC. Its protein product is CASSLSPGWRESYEQYF.

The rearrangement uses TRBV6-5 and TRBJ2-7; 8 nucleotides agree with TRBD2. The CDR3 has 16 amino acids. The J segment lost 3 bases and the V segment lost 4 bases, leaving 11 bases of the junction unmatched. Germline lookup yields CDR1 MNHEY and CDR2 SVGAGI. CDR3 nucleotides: TGTGCCAGCAGTTCCCCGGGGGGGGTTTCGCGCTACGAGCAGTACTTC. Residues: CASSSPGGVSRYEQYF.

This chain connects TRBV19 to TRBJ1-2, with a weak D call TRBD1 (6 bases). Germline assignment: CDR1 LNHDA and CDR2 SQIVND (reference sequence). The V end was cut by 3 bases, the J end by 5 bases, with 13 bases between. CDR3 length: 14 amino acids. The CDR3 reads CASSMPGRGYGYTF. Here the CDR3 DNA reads TGTGCCAGTAGTATGCCAGGAAGGGGGTATGGCTACACCTTC.

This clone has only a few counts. In nucleotides, the CDR3 is TGTGCCAGCAGGATCGAGGGTAACTATGGCTACACCTTC. Residues: CASRIEGNYGYTF. V and J are TRBV2 and TRBJ1-2; D unclear. V was clipped by 6 bases and J by 1 base, with 9 bases between them. This CDR3 is built from 13 residues. From germline, CDR1 is SNHLY and CDR2 FYNNEI.

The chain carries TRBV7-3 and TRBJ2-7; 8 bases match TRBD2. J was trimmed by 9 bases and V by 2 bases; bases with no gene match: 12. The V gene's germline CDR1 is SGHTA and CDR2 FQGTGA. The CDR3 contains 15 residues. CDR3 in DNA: TGTGCCAGCAGCTTACTGGGTAGCGGGATGGAGGCGCAGTACTTC. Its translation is CASSLLGSGMEAQYF.

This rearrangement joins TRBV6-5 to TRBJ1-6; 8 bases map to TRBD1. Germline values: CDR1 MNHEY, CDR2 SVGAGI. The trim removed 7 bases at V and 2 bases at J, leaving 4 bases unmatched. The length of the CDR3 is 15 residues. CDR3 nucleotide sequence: TGTGCCAGCACTGGACAGGGTCCCTATAATTCACCCCTCCACTTT. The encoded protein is CASTGQGPYNSPLHF.

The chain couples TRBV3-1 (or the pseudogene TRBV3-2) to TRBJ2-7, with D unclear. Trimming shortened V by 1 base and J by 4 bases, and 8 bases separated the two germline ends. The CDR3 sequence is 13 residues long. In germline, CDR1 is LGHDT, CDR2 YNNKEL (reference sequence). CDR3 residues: CASSQVSVYEQYF. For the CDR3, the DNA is TGTGCCAGCAGCCAAGTGTCTGTTTACGAGCAGTACTTC.

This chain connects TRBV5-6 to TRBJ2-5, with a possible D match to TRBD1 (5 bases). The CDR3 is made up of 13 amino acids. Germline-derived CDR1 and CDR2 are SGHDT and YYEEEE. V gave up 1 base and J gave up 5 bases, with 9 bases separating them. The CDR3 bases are TGTGCCAGCAGCTTGAAGGGGAAGGAGACCCAGTACTTC. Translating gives CASSLKGKETQYF.

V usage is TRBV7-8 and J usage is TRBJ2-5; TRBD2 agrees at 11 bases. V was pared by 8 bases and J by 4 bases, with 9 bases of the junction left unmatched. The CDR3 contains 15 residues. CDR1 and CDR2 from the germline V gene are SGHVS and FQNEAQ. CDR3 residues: CASASNSGRAETQYF. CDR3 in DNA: TGTGCCAGCGCCTCCAATAGCGGGAGGGCAGAGACCCAGTACTTC.

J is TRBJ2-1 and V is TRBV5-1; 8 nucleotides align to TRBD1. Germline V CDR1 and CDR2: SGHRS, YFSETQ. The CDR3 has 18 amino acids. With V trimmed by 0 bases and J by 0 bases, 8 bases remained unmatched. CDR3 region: CASSLVGQGLGSYNEQFF. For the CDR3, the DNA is TGCGCCAGCAGCTTGGTTGGACAGGGTCTAGGCTCCTACAATGAGCAGTTCTTC.

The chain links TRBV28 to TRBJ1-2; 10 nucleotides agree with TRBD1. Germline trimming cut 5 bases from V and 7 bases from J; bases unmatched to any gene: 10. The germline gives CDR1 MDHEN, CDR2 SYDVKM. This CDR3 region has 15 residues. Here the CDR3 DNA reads TGTGCCAGCAGTAGGGGGGACAGGGGAATAGGTGGCTACACCTTC. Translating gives CASSRGDRGIGGYTF.

CDR3: CASSSTLAGWAGELFF. CDR3 coding DNA: TGTGCCAGCAGCTCGACCCTAGCGGGATGGGCCGGGGAGCTGTTTTTT. V is TRBV11-2 and J is TRBJ2-2; 9 nucleotides line up with TRBD2. Germline values: CDR1 SGHAT, CDR2 FQNNGV. This CDR3 has 16 amino acids. V gave up 4 bases and J gave up 6 bases; unmatched junction bases: 9.

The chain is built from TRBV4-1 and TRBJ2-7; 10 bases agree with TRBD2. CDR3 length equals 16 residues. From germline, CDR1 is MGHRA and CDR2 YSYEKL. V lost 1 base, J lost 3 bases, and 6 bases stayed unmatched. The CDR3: CASSQVGTSEHYEQYF. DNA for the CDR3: TGCGCCAGCAGCCAAGTTGGGACTAGCGAGCACTACGAGCAGTACTTC.

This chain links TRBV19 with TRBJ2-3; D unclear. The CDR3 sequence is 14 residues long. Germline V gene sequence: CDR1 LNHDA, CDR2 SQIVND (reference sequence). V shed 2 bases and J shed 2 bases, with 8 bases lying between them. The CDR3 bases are TGTGCCAGTAGTATACGACATGACACAGATACGCAGTATTTT. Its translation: CASSIRHDTDTQYF.

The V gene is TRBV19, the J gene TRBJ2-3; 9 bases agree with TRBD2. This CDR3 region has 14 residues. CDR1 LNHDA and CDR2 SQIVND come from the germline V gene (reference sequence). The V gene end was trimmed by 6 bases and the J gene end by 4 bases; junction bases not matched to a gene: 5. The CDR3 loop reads CASSGTSSADTQYF. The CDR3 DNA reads TGTGCCAGTAGCGGGACTAGCTCTGCAGATACGCAGTATTTT.

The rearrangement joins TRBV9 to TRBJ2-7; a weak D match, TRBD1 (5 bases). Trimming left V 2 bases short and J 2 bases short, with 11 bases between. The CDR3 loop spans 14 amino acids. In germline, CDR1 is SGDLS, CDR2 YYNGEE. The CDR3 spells CASSVSRGPYEQYF. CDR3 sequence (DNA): TGTGCCAGCAGCGTCTCAAGGGGCCCCTACGAGCAGTACTTC.

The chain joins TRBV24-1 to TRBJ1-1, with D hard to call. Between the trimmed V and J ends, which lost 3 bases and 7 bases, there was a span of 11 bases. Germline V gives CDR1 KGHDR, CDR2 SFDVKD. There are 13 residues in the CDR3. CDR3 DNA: TGTGCCACCAGTGATGGGCACATTAATGAAGCTTTCTTT. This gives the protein CATSDGHINEAFF.

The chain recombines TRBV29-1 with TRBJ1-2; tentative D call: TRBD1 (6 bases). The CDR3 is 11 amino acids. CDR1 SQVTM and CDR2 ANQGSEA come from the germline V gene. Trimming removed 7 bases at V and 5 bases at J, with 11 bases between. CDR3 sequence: CSAMTGYGYTF. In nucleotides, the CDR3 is TGCAGCGCGATGACAGGATATGGCTACACCTTC.

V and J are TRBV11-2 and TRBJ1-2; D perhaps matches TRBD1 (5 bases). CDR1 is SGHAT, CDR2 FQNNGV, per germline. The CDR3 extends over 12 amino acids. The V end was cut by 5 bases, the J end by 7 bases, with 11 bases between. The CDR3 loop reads CASSPFQGGYTF. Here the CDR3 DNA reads TGTGCCAGCAGCCCATTCCAGGGTGGCTACACCTTC.

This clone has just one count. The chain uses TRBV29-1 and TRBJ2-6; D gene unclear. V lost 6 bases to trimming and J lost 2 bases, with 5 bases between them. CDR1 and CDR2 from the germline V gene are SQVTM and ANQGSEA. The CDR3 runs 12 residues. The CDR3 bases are TGCAGCGTCATTGCTGGGGCCAACGTCCTGACTTTC. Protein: CSVIAGANVLTF.

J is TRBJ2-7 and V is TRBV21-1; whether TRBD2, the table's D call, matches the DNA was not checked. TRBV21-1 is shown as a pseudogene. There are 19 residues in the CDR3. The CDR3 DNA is TGTGCCAGCAGCAAAGCGGAGGGCTTAGCGGGAGGTCATGAGGGCGAGCAGTACTTC. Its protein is CASSKAEGLAGGHEGEQYF.